These 23 T cell receptor beta chains were all obtained from the same sample, sequenced in a study of blood T cell repertoires in COVID-19 (dated by TCRdb to about 2020). Library generation was performed with the immunoSEQ multiplex PCR assay. The immuneACCESS repertoire file appears here via TCRdb, limited to in-frame rearrangements. These files lack a portion of the clones; in checked studies, under half of the deficit traces to unresolved V genes, and the cause of the others is not known. This sample comprises roughly 320,000 clones, 70% to 90% of them detected only once. The leading ten clones occupy around 4.6% of the sample. Sequenced material: PBMCs or T cells enriched from blood (not recorded which). The receptors were gathered from a man aged 25-45 years who had recovered from COVID-19.

This sequence joins TRBV7-9 and TRBJ1-6, with unresolved D. Germline lookup yields CDR1 SEHNR and CDR2 FQNEAQ (reference sequence). V dropped 1 base and J dropped 6 bases, with 7 bases sitting between them. CDR3 size: 14 residues. CDR3 nucleotide sequence: TGTGCCAGCAGCTTAGTTTCCAGTAATTCACCCCTCCACTTT. It codes for CASSLVSSNSPLHF.

This chain joins TRBV5-5 and TRBJ2-1; 7 positions agree with TRBD1. The CDR3 runs to 16 residues. The V and J ends lost 1 base and 4 bases, in that order; junction bases with no gene match: 8. Germline-derived CDR1 and CDR2 are SGHKS and YYEKEE (reference sequence). The chain's CDR3 is CASSLKGEGAYNEQFF. The CDR3 DNA reads TGTGCCAGCAGCTTGAAGGGAGAGGGGGCTTACAATGAGCAGTTCTTC. Filled out from reference TRBV5-5 and TRBJ2-1, the complete variable domain reads DAGVTQSPTHLIKTRGQQVTLRCSPISGHKSVSWYQQVLGQGPQFIFQYYEKEERGRGNFPDRFSARQFPNYSSELNVNALLLGDSALYLCASSLKGEGAYNEQFFGPGTRLTVL.

The CDR3 nucleotides are TGCGCCAGCAGCCAAGATTTCCAAGGGAGAGGAAACACCATATATTTT. It codes for CASSQDFQGRGNTIYF. The chain links TRBV4-1 to TRBJ1-3; no clear D. Trimming stripped 0 bases from V and 4 bases from J, with 13 bases between. This CDR3 has 16 amino acids. Per the germline V gene, CDR1 is MGHRA and CDR2 is YSYEKL.

The genes are TRBV5-4 and TRBJ2-7, with 9 bases matching TRBD1. V dropped 3 bases and J dropped 3; count of bases not matched to a gene: 4. The germline V gene has CDR1 SGHNT and CDR2 YYREEE (reference sequence). The CDR3 consists of 14 residues. This chain's CDR3 is CASSSQGALYEQYF. CDR3 coding DNA: TGTGCCAGCAGCTCACAGGGGGCCCTCTACGAGCAGTACTTC.

The chain couples TRBV18 to TRBJ1-2; D gene ambiguous. The V end was cut by 0 bases, the J end by 6 bases, with 8 bases between. The CDR3 runs 13 residues. CDR1 KGHSH and CDR2 LQKENI come from the germline V gene. The chain's CDR3 is CASSPPASDGYTF. CDR3 nucleotide sequence: TGTGCCAGCTCACCACCGGCGAGCGATGGCTACACCTTC.

The gene calls are TRBV20-1 and TRBJ2-1, with 7 bases aligning to TRBD2. The CDR3 has 15 amino acids. With 3 bases clipped from V and 5 bases from J, the junction kept 10 bases outside the gene matches. The germline V gene encodes CDR1 DFQATT and CDR2 SNEGSKA (reference sequence). The CDR3 spells CSASDPGGGHNEQFF. The CDR3 DNA reads TGCAGTGCTAGTGACCCCGGCGGGGGACACAATGAGCAGTTCTTC.

The J gene is TRBJ2-1, the V gene TRBV11-3; 9 bases align to TRBD1. The ends lost 4 bases at V and 3 bases at J; junction bases unmatched: 4. In germline, CDR1 is SGHNT, CDR2 YENEEA. The CDR3 has 15 amino acids. CDR3 region: CASSSDRGNYNEQFF. Here the CDR3 DNA reads TGTGCCAGCAGCTCCGACAGGGGGAACTACAATGAGCAGTTCTTC. Using reference TRBV11-3 and TRBJ2-1 for the parts outside the CDR3, the full variable domain is EAGVVQSPRYKIIEKKQPVAFWCNPISGHNTLYWYLQNLGQGPELLIRYENEEAVDDSQLPKDRFSAERLKGVDSTLKIQPAELGDSAVYLCASSSDRGNYNEQFFGPGTRLTVL.

This rearrangement joins TRBV5-4 to TRBJ1-6, with D possibly being TRBD1 (5 bases). Germline assignment: CDR1 SGHNT and CDR2 YYREEE (reference sequence). CDR3 length: 17 amino acids. Trimming took off 5 bases at V and 5 bases at J, with 20 bases between the two ends. CDR3 sequence (DNA): TGTGCCAGCAGTTCCATGGAGCGGGGGACGAATAATTCACCCCTCCACTTT. It yields the protein CASSSMERGTNNSPLHF.

This clone has more than one count but fewer than ten. The genes are TRBV7-2 and TRBJ1-5; 7 nucleotides align to TRBD1. Germline V gives CDR1 SGHTA, CDR2 FQGNSA. The CDR3 runs to 14 residues. The V segment lost 5 bases and the J segment 7 bases; nucleotides outside the gene matches: 8. The CDR3 region has the DNA TGTGCCAGCAGCGCCACACAGGGGTTCCAGCCCCAGCATTTT. Its protein product is CASSATQGFQPQHF.

V is TRBV7-9 and J is TRBJ2-2; 13 bases align to TRBD2. The CDR3 consists of 15 residues. Trimming removed 9 bases from V and 2 bases from J; junction bases left unmatched: 3. Germline assignment: CDR1 SEHNR and CDR2 FQNEAQ (reference sequence). The CDR3 bases are TGTGCCAGGGGACTAGCGGGAACCAACACCGGGGAGCTGTTTTTT. Translated, it gives CARGLAGTNTGELFF.

V and J are TRBV21-1 and TRBJ1-4. TRBV21-1 is a documented pseudogene. The CDR3 has 14 residues. The CDR3 bases are TGTGCTTTAGAAAGCGGAACAACTAATGAAAAACTGTTTTTT. This gives the protein CALESGTTNEKLFF.

There are many counts of this clone. The chain combines TRBV5-1 with TRBJ1-1; no reliable D call. The ends were cut back, 5 bases at V and 0 bases at J, with 20 bases in the middle. CDR3 length: 17 amino acids. Germline assignment: CDR1 SGHRS and CDR2 YFSETQ. CDR3 DNA sequence: TGCGCCAGCAGGTGGAACCCGCCGGAGGGCATGAACACTGAAGCTTTCTTT. Amino acids: CASRWNPPEGMNTEAFF. The full variable domain, in which reference TRBV5-1 and TRBJ1-1 provide the parts outside the CDR3, is KAGVTQTPRYLIKTRGQQVTLSCSPISGHRSVSWYQQTPGQGLQFLFEYFSETQRNKGNFPGRFSGRQFSNSRSEMNVSTLELGDSALYLCASRWNPPEGMNTEAFFGQGTRLTVV.

The chain has TRBV19 and TRBJ2-3; no definite D call. The CDR3 is 13 amino acids. Looked up from germline, CDR1 is LNHDA and CDR2 is SQIVND (reference sequence). Trimming took off 6 bases at V and 6 bases at J, with 13 bases between the two ends. CDR3 nucleotide sequence: TGTGCCAGTAGCCCGCTTTCCGGGGATACGCAGTATTTT. It is translated as CASSPLSGDTQYF.

The chain uses TRBV12-3 or TRBV12-4 and TRBJ2-7; a weak D match, TRBD1 (5 bases). Trimming removed 6 bases from V and 10 bases from J, with 10 bases in between. The length of the CDR3 is 10 residues. The CDR3 spells CASSLTVQYF. CDR3 sequence (DNA): TGTGCCAGCAGCCTGACAGTACAGTACTTC.

The chain uses TRBV30 and TRBJ2-4, with D possibly being TRBD1 (7 bases). The germline V gene has CDR1 GTSNPN and CDR2 SVGIG (reference sequence). The CDR3 has 16 residues. V was shortened by 1 base and J by 8 bases, with 21 bases between the two germline ends. The CDR3 DNA is TGTGCCTGGAGTGATCCAACAGGGGCAAGGGGGGACATTCAGTACTTC. Its protein product is CAWSDPTGARGDIQYF.

This clone has just a few counts. This chain links TRBV7-8 with TRBJ1-5; D remains ambiguous. V shed 1 base and J shed 0 bases, with 16 bases lying between them. CDR3 length equals 18 residues. Germline lookup yields CDR1 SGHVS and CDR2 FQNEAQ. This chain's CDR3 is CASSLVAIKVHSNQPQHF. In DNA form, the CDR3 reads TGTGCCAGCAGCTTAGTGGCCATAAAAGTCCATAGCAATCAGCCCCAGCATTTT.

The chain links TRBV4-1 to TRBJ1-5; D possibly corresponds to TRBD1 (6 bases). From germline, CDR1 is MGHRA and CDR2 YSYEKL. Deletions cut 0 bases from V and 0 bases from J, with 15 bases between. The CDR3 sequence is 18 residues long. CDR3 DNA sequence: TGCGCCAGCAGCCAAGAAAGATTGACAGGATATAGCAATCAGCCCCAGCATTTT. Its translation is CASSQERLTGYSNQPQHF.

Here the CDR3 DNA reads TGTGCCAGCAGACCGCGGCAGGGGGATTACAATGAGCAGTTCTTC. It specifies CASRPRQGDYNEQFF. The chain has TRBV3-1 (or the pseudogene TRBV3-2) and TRBJ2-1; 7 bases match TRBD1. This CDR3 comprises 15 residues. The germline gives CDR1 LGHDT, CDR2 YNNKEL (reference sequence). Trimming removed 6 bases from V and 4 bases from J; junction bases left unmatched: 9.

The chain carries TRBV10-3 and TRBJ1-1; 7 bases are shared with TRBD1. CDR3 length: 13 residues. J was trimmed by 1 base and V by 7 bases; bases with no gene match: 3. Germline values: CDR1 ENHRY, CDR2 SYGVKD. The CDR3 DNA sequence: TGTGCCATCATTCGGGACAGGAACACTGAAGCTTTCTTT. It encodes CAIIRDRNTEAFF.

This chain links TRBV5-5 with TRBJ1-4, with TRBD1 identical over 8 bases. CDR1 is SGHKS, CDR2 YYEKEE, per germline (reference sequence). The CDR3 consists of 15 residues. J was trimmed by 5 bases and V by 3 bases; bases with no gene match: 6. Here the CDR3 DNA reads TGTGCCAGCAGCTATCAGGGGGCCCTAAATGAAAAACTGTTTTTT. Its translation: CASSYQGALNEKLFF.

The rearrangement joins TRBV28 to TRBJ1-4, with no clear D. The CDR3 runs 14 residues. Trimming removed 6 bases from V and 7 bases from J, with 15 bases in between. CDR1 MDHEN and CDR2 SYDVKM come from the germline V gene. The DNA of the CDR3 is TGTGCCAGCAGGATGCATCCCATGGCTGAAAAACTGTTTTTT. This sequence encodes CASRMHPMAEKLFF.

This clone has just one count. The chain carries TRBV5-6 and TRBJ2-2; D may be TRBD1 (7 bases). CDR3 length: 16 amino acids. Germline assignment: CDR1 SGHDT and CDR2 YYEEEE. Deletions cut 4 bases from V and 7 bases from J, with 20 bases between. CDR3 in amino acids: CASSLAAGGLNGELFF. The CDR3 coding sequence is TGTGCCAGCAGCCTGGCTGCAGGGGGACTTAACGGGGAGCTGTTTTTT.

This chain connects TRBV19 to TRBJ1-1, with D possibly being TRBD1 (6 bases). From germline, CDR1 is LNHDA and CDR2 SQIVND (reference sequence). The V gene lost 7 bases and the J gene lost 1 base, with 19 bases spanning the gap. This CDR3 region has 16 residues. The CDR3 here is CASNTPGHPANTEAFF. Written as DNA, the CDR3 is TGTGCCAGTAATACACCGGGACACCCAGCGAACACTGAAGCTTTCTTT.